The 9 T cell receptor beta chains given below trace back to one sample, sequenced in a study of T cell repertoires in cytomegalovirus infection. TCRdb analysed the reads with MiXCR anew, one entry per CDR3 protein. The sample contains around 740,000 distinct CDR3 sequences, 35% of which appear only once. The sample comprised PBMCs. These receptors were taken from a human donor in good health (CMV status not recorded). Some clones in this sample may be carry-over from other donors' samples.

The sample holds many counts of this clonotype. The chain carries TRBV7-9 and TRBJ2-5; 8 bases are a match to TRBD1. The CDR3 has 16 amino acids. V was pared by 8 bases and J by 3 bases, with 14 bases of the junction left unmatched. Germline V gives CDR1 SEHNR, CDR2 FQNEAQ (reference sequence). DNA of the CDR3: TGTGCCAGCGAAACGGGGGACAGGCTCCCGGAAGAGACCCAGTACTTC. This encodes CASETGDRLPEETQYF. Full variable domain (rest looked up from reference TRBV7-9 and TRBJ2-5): DTGVSQNPRHKITKRGQNVTFRCDPISEHNRLYWYRQTLGQGPEFLTYFQNEAQLEKSRLLSDRFSAERPKGSFSTLEIQRTEQGDSAMYLCASETGDRLPEETQYFGPGTRLLVL.

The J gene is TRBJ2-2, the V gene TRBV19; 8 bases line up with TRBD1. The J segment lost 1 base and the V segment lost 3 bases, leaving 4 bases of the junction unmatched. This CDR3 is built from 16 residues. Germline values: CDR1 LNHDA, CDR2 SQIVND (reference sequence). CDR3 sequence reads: CASSMDRVVNTGELFF. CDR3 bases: TGTGCCAGTAGTATGGACAGGGTGGTGAACACCGGGGAGCTGTTTTTT.

The CDR3 spells CASTVTYEQYF. CDR3 nucleotides: TGTGCCAGCACGGTTACCTACGAGCAGTACTTC. The chain is built from TRBV2 and TRBJ2-7; no definite D call. The CDR3 extends over 11 amino acids. With 7 bases removed from V and 2 bases from J, the gap between germline ends came to 6 bases. Per the germline V gene, CDR1 is SNHLY and CDR2 is FYNNEI.

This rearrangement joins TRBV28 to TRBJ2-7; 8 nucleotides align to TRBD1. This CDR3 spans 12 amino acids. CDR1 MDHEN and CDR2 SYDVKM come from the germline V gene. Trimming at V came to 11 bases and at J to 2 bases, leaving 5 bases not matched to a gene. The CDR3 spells CAGQGNAYEQYF. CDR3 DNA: TGTGCCGGACAGGGAAACGCCTACGAGCAGTACTTC. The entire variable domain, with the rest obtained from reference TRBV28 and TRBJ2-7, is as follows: DVKVTQSSRYLVKRTGEKVFLECVQDMDHENMFWYRQDPGLGLRLIYFSYDVKMKEKGDIPEGYSVSREKKERFSLILESASTNQTSMYLCAGQGNAYEQYFGPGTRLTVT.

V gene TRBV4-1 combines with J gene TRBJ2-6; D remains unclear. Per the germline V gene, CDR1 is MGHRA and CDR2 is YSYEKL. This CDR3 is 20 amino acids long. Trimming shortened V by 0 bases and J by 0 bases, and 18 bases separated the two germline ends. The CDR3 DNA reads TGCGCCAGCAGCCAAGAAATCTTGGACGTACCGAGCTCTGGGGCCAACGTCCTGACTTTC. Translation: CASSQEILDVPSSGANVLTF.

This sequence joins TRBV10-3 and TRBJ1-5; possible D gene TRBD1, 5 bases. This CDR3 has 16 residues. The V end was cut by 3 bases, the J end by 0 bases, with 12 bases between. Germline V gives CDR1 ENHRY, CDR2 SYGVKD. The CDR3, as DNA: TGTGCCATCAGTGACCCCCCGGACACTAGCAATCAGCCCCAGCATTTT. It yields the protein CAISDPPDTSNQPQHF.

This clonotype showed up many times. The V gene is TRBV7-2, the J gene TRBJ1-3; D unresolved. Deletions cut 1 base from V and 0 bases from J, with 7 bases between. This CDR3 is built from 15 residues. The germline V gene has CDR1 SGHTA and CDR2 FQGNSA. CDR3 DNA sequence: TGTGCCAGCAGCTTAGGGTACAGCTCTGGAAACACCATATATTTT. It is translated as CASSLGYSSGNTIYF.

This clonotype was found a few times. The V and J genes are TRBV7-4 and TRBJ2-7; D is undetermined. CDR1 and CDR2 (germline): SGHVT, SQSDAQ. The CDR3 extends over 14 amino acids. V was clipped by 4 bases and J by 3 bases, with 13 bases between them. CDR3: CASSSLDGNYEQYF. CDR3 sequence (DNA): TGTGCCAGCAGCTCATTGGACGGCAACTACGAGCAGTACTTC.

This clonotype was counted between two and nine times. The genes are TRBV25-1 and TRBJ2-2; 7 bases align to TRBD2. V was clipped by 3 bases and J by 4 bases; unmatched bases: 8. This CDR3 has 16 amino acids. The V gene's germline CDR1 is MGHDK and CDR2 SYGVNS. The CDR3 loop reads CASSDTGRRGTGELFF. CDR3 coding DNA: TGTGCCAGCAGTGACACCGGGAGGCGGGGCACCGGGGAGCTGTTTTTT. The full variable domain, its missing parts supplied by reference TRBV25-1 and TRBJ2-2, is EADIYQTPRYLVIGTGKKITLECSQTMGHDKMYWYQQDPGMELHLIHYSYGVNSTEKGDLSSESTVSRIRTEHFPLTLESARPSHTSQYLCASSDTGRRGTGELFFGEGSRLTVL.